The entry below gives a single T cell receptor (beta chain) sequence along with its context. Its specificity is unknown. The germline CDR1 and CDR2 sequences are SGHTA and FQGTGA. V was shortened by 1 base and J by 4 bases, with 10 bases between the two germline ends. The CDR3 contains 15 residues. Each CDR3 protein is one row after TCRdb ran MiXCR on the 5' RACE reads. The sample comprises about 38,000 distinct CDR3 sequences, under 5% of which are singletons, and 15% to 20% rests with the top ten. This sample was taken from a study of early T cells in non-severe SARS-CoV-2 infection. Study-level results: Matching against VDJdb likely underestimated virus-specific expansions, favoring anti-spike CD8.

This receptor was identified in an adult who was a healthcare worker with PCR-confirmed SARS-CoV-2 infection or an uninfected control (not recorded which). The sample comprised whole blood. This chain joins TRBV7-3 and TRBJ2-2; no reliable D call. The CDR3 nucleotides read TGTGCCAGCAGCTTAAGGATGGCTAGCACCGGGGAGCTGTTTTTT. Translated: CASSLRMASTGELFF.